Listed below are T cell receptor beta chains from one sample, sequenced in a study of response to subunit inactivated influenza vaccine. MiXCR was run by TCRdb on the RT-PCR reads, yielding one entry per CDR3 protein. The data show a few hundred thousand distinct CDR3 sequences, with about 11% seen just once and approximately 10% held by the top ten. These data were also filed under a second study, of T cells expressing NK-cell markers.

The sequencing used PBMCs from blood, collected on the day of vaccination. These receptors originate from a man aged 45-65 years who received an inactivated influenza vaccine. Both conserved end residues are part of each CDR3. D genes are given only for firm matches. A row's size may be missing; if present it is once, few, many or a size class.

CDR3 DNA | CDR3 protein | J gene | D gene | clone size | V gene
TGCGCCAGCAGCGTACGTCCGGGACAGGGGAACACCGGGGAGCTGTTTTTT | CASSVRPGQGNTGELFF | TRBJ2-2 | TRBD1 | NA | TRBV5-1
TGTGCCAGCATCTTTCTAGCGGGAGGGCCCGCAGATACGCAGTATTTT | CASIFLAGGPADTQYF | TRBJ2-3 | TRBD2 | many | TRBV5-5
TGTGCCAGCAGCGTTAGTAGCGGGCCCCGCTACGAGCAGTACTTC | CASSVSSGPRYEQYF | TRBJ2-7 | TRBD2 | few | TRBV9
TGCGCCAGCAGCCAAGGCTTTTCGGCGGGGGGCTCCTACGAGCAGTACTTC | CASSQGFSAGGSYEQYF | TRBJ2-7 | TRBD2 | few | TRBV4-3
TGTGCCAGCTCACCAACGGCTAGCGGGAGGGCCGGCAAAAACATTCAGTACTTC | CASSPTASGRAGKNIQYF | TRBJ2-4 | TRBD2 | few | TRBV18
TGCGCCAGCAGCCGGGACCCCCGGGGCTACAATGAGCAGTTCTTC | CASSRDPRGYNEQFF | TRBJ2-1 | NA | few | TRBV4-3
TGTGCCAGCAGTTTAGTCCTTCCGGGACAGGGGTACCACAATGAGCAGTTCTTC | CASSLVLPGQGYHNEQFF | TRBJ2-1 | TRBD1 | NA | TRBV12-3/TRBV12-4
TGTGCCACCAGTGACACATATAGCGGGGGTGGGATTTATACGCAGTATTTT | CATSDTYSGGGIYTQYF | TRBJ2-3 | TRBD2 | few | TRBV24-1
TGCGCCAGCAGGCGAACCTTCCGGGACAGACAACAAGAGACCCAGTACTTC | CASRRTFRDRQQETQYF | TRBJ2-5 | TRBD1 | few | TRBV4-1
TGTGCCAGCAGCTTGGACGGACAGGGGAGGGACGAGCAGTACTTC | CASSLDGQGRDEQYF | TRBJ2-7 | TRBD1 | NA | TRBV7-6
TGCAGCGACGTAGGGGAGGGGGCGACCTACAATGAGCAGTTCTTC | CSDVGEGATYNEQFF | TRBJ2-1 | NA | NA | TRBV29-1
TGCAGCGTTGAAGAGGGGACAGACCTCTATTATCAAGAGACCCAGTACTTC | CSVEEGTDLYYQETQYF | TRBJ2-5 | TRBD1 | NA | TRBV29-1
TGTGCCAGCAGTTCCGCTAGCGGGGTCTACGAGCAGTACTTC | CASSSASGVYEQYF | TRBJ2-7 | TRBD2 | NA | TRBV12-3/TRBV12-4
TGTGCCAGCAGCTTAGGGCGGGGGGGCTTATCAGATACGCAGTATTTT | CASSLGRGGLSDTQYF | TRBJ2-3 | TRBD2 | NA | TRBV7-2
TGTGCCAGCAGCTTAAGACAGAGAATGAACACTGAAGCTTTCTTT | CASSLRQRMNTEAFF | TRBJ1-1 | NA | few | TRBV7-3
TGTGCCAGCAGTTTAGGGGACAGCAACTATGGCTACACCTTC | CASSLGDSNYGYTF | TRBJ1-2 | TRBD1 | few | TRBV12-3/TRBV12-4
TGTGCCAGCACCCCCGACTCGGCCACTGAAGCTTTCTTT | CASTPDSATEAFF | TRBJ1-1 | NA | NA | TRBV7-9
TGTGCCAGCAGTTACTTCGTACAGGGACAGGAGACCCAGTACTTC | CASSYFVQGQETQYF | TRBJ2-5 | TRBD1 | NA | TRBV6-5
TGTGCCAGCAGTCGGGACAGGGGGCTGACAGATACGCAGTATTTT | CASSRDRGLTDTQYF | TRBJ2-3 | TRBD1 | few | TRBV6-1
TGTGCCAGCAGTGTGTGGCTGCAAGGGAGCTCTGGGGCCAACGTCCTGACTTTC | CASSVWLQGSSGANVLTF | TRBJ2-6 | NA | NA | TRBV2
TGTGCCAGCAGCCGACAGGTTCGGGAGACCCAGTACTTC | CASSRQVRETQYF | TRBJ2-5 | NA | NA | TRBV14
TGTGCCAGCAGCCAAAGACTAGCGGGGGAGAATGAGCAGTTCTTC | CASSQRLAGENEQFF | TRBJ2-1 | TRBD2 | NA | TRBV7-9
TGTGCCATCAGTGTCGCAGGGGCCTCAAGAAGCTACGAGCAGTACTTC | CAISVAGASRSYEQYF | TRBJ2-7 | NA | many | TRBV10-3
TGCGCCAGCAGCCAACTGGTCTCCTACGAGCAGTACTTC | CASSQLVSYEQYF | TRBJ2-7 | NA | many | TRBV4-3
TGTGCCAGCAGCTCATTTGGGCATGGGCAAGAGACCCAGTACTTC | CASSSFGHGQETQYF | TRBJ2-5 | NA | NA | TRBV11-2
TGCGCCAGCAGCCAAGTTCTGGGAGCTGCAGATACGCAGTATTTT | CASSQVLGAADTQYF | TRBJ2-3 | NA | few | TRBV4-1
TGTGCCAGCAGTTTAACAGGTGGTGCGAGTGGCTACACCTTC | CASSLTGGASGYTF | TRBJ1-2 | NA | few | TRBV28
TGTGCCAGCAGCTTAAGTAGAGGGAGAGGCACCGGGGAGCTGTTTTTT | CASSLSRGRGTGELFF | TRBJ2-2 | NA | few | TRBV7-9
TGTGCCAGTAGGTTACAGGGGAGCAGCGGGGCGACCCAGTACTTC | CASRLQGSSGATQYF | TRBJ2-5 | NA | NA | TRBV19
TGTGCCAGCAGCTTAGGGGCAGGAGGTACGGAGACCCAGTACTTC | CASSLGAGGTETQYF | TRBJ2-5 | NA | few | TRBV7-6
TGTGCCAGCAGCTGGACTAGGAAAGAGACCCAGTACTTC | CASSWTRKETQYF | TRBJ2-5 | TRBD2 | few | TRBV7-8
TGTGCCAGCAGTTATCTAGCGGGTCCAGCCCTAGCCAAAAACATTCAGTACTTC | CASSYLAGPALAKNIQYF | TRBJ2-4 | TRBD2 | many | TRBV28
TGCGCCAGCAGCCCCGGGGAGGGGCGGGAGCTGTTTTTT | CASSPGEGRELFF | TRBJ2-2 | TRBD2 | NA | TRBV5-1
TGCGCCAGCAGCTTGCCAGAGAGCTCCTACGAGCAGTACTTC | CASSLPESSYEQYF | TRBJ2-7 | NA | NA | TRBV5-1
TGTGCCACCCGGGGACAGAGCTATGGCTACACCTTC | CATRGQSYGYTF | TRBJ1-2 | TRBD1 | few | TRBV28
TGCGCCAGCAGCCGAGGACTAGCGGGATCGGGTGAGCAGTTCTTC | CASSRGLAGSGEQFF | TRBJ2-1 | TRBD2 | NA | TRBV4-1
TGTGCCAGCAGCCTACGTCTAGCGGGAGGGACGCAGTATTTT | CASSLRLAGGTQYF | TRBJ2-3 | TRBD2 | NA | TRBV14
TGTGCCAGCTCACCCCCAGGACCGGGGACCAAAAACATTCAGTACTTC | CASSPPGPGTKNIQYF | TRBJ2-4 | NA | few | TRBV18
TGCGCCAGCAGCTTGGAGGGGACAGGGGAATACAATGAGCAGTTCTTC | CASSLEGTGEYNEQFF | TRBJ2-1 | TRBD1 | few | TRBV5-1
TGTGCCAGCTCACAAGGGATAGAAAACTATGGCTACACCTTC | CASSQGIENYGYTF | TRBJ1-2 | NA | NA | TRBV18
TGCAGTGCTAGAGTTCCCGGGAGTAGCAATCAGCCCCAGCATTTT | CSARVPGSSNQPQHF | TRBJ1-5 | NA | NA | TRBV20-1
TGTGCCAGCAGACCCAGACAGGGATTGAACGAGCAGTACTTC | CASRPRQGLNEQYF | TRBJ2-7 | TRBD1 | NA | TRBV27
TGTGCCATCAGTGAGTCTAAGTTCTCCTACGAGCAGTACTTC | CAISESKFSYEQYF | TRBJ2-7 | NA | few | TRBV10-3
TGTGCCAGCAGCTCCCGGGAAGATTACCACGAGCAGTACTTC | CASSSREDYHEQYF | TRBJ2-7 | NA | NA | TRBV21-1
TGCAGTGCTTTTGACCATAGCTCCTACGAGCAGTACTTC | CSAFDHSSYEQYF | TRBJ2-7 | NA | NA | TRBV29-1
TGTGCCAGCAGTGAATCGTATTTCCGGGGGCAGAACACCGGGGAGCTGTTTTTT | CASSESYFRGQNTGELFF | TRBJ2-2 | NA | few | TRBV25-1
TGTGCCAGCAGCTTGACTAGCGGGAGGCCGGGCCGCGAGCAGTACTTC | CASSLTSGRPGREQYF | TRBJ2-7 | TRBD2 | NA | TRBV7-9
TGTGCCAGCAGTGAAATGGCGGGTACCTACGAGCAGTACTTC | CASSEMAGTYEQYF | TRBJ2-7 | NA | NA | TRBV2
TGTGCCAGCAGCTCCTCTATCTCCCGGGCTGGGGCCAACGTCCTGACTTTC | CASSSSISRAGANVLTF | TRBJ2-6 | NA | NA | TRBV7-9
TGTGCCAGCAGTTTAGGCAGGGCGGGCTACGAGCAGTACTTC | CASSLGRAGYEQYF | TRBJ2-7 | NA | many | TRBV12-3/TRBV12-4
TGTGCCAGCAGCCATTCCACCGGGACACACTACGAGCAGTACTTC | CASSHSTGTHYEQYF | TRBJ2-7 | NA | NA | TRBV4-2
TGTGCCAGCAGCTGGACTAGCGGGGACACCGGGGAGCTGTTTTTT | CASSWTSGDTGELFF | TRBJ2-2 | TRBD2 | NA | TRBV5-5
TGCGCCAGCAGCTTAATCGCTGGAGGGGCCGGGGAGCTGTTTTTT | CASSLIAGGAGELFF | TRBJ2-2 | NA | many | TRBV5-1
TGTGCCAGCAGCCCTAAGGATCCCTTGTCGGGAGAGACCCAGTACTTC | CASSPKDPLSGETQYF | TRBJ2-5 | NA | NA | TRBV3-1
TGCAGTGCTAGAAGAGGGGACAGCTCTGTCGGGGAGCTGTTTTTT | CSARRGDSSVGELFF | TRBJ2-2 | TRBD1 | few | TRBV20-1
TGTGCCATATCTCTTGGGAGAGGCACCGGGGAGCTGTTTTTT | CAISLGRGTGELFF | TRBJ2-2 | NA | many | TRBV10-3
TGTGCCAGCAGTCCCCACCCGGAGGGAATTTACGAGCAGTACTTC | CASSPHPEGIYEQYF | TRBJ2-7 | NA | NA | TRBV27
TGTGCCAGCAGGCGGGAGGTGGAGCAGTACTTC | CASRREVEQYF | TRBJ2-7 | TRBD2 | few | TRBV2
TGTGCCAGCAGTCCCTCCTACAGGGTAACTAATGAAAAACTGTTTTTT | CASSPSYRVTNEKLFF | TRBJ1-4 | NA | few | TRBV27
TGCAGTGCCACAAGGGGCAGGAAGGGGGGACAAGAGACCCAGTACTTC | CSATRGRKGGQETQYF | TRBJ2-5 | NA | few | TRBV20-1